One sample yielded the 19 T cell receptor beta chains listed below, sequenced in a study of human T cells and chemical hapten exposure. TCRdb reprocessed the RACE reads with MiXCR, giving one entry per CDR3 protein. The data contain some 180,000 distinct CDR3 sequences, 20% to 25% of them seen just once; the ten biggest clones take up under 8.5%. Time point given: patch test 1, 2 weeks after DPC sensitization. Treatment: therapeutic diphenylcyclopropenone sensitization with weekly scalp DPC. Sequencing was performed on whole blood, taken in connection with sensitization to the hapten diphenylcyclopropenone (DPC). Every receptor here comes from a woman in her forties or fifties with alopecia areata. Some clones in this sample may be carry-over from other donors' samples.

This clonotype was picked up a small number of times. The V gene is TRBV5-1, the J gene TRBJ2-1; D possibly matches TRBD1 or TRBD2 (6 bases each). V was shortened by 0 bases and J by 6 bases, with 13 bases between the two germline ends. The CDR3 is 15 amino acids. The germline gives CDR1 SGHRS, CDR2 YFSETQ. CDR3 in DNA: TGCGCCAGCAGCTTGGTCCGGGGGCCCATCAATGAGCAGTTCTTC. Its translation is CASSLVRGPINEQFF.

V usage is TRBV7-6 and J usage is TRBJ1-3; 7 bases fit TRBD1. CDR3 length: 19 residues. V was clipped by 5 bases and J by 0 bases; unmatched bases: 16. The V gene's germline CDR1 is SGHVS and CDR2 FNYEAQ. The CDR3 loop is CASSRNPSDRVNSGNTIYF. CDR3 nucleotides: TGTGCCAGCAGCCGCAACCCGTCAGACAGGGTAAACTCTGGAAACACCATATATTTT.

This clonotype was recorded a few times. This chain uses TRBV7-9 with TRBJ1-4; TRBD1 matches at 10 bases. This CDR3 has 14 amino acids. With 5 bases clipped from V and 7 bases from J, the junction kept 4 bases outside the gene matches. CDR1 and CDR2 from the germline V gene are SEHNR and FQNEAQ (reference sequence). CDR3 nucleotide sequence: TGTGCCAGCAGCGCGGACAGGGGGAGTGAAAAACTGTTTTTT. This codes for CASSADRGSEKLFF.

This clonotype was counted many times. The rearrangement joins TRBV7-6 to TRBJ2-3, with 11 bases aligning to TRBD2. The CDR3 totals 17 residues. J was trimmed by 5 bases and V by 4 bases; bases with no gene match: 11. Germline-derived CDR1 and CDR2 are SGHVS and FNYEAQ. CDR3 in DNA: TGTGCCAGCAGCTCCAACAAACGGACTAGCGGGTTAGATACGCAGTATTTT. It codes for CASSSNKRTSGLDTQYF.

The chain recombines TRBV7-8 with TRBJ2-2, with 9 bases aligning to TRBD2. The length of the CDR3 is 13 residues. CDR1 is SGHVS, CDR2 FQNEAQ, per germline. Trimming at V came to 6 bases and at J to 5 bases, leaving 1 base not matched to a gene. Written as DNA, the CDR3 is TGTGCCAGCAGACTAGCGGGTACCGGGGAGCTGTTTTTT. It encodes CASRLAGTGELFF.

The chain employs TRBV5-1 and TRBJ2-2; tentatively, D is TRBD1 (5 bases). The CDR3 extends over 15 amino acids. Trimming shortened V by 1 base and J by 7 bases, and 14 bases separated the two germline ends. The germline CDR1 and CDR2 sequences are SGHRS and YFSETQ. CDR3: CASSLLQGGNGELFF. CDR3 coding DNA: TGCGCCAGCAGCTTGTTGCAGGGTGGAAACGGGGAGCTGTTTTTT.

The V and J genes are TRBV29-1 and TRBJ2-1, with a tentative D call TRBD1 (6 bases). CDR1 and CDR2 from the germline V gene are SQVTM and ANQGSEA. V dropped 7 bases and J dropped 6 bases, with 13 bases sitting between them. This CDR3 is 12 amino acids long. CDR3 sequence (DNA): TGCAGCGGGCTGACAGGTACCAATGAGCAGTTCTTC. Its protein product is CSGLTGTNEQFF.

CDR3 sequence reads: CATSRESGGRVYNEQFF. The CDR3 DNA sequence: TGTGCCACCAGCAGAGAGTCGGGCGGGAGGGTATACAATGAGCAGTTCTTC. The chain has TRBV15 and TRBJ2-1; 9 nucleotides match TRBD2. The CDR3 has 17 amino acids. The V gene's germline CDR1 is LNHNV and CDR2 YYDKDF (reference sequence). Trimming removed 0 bases from V and 4 bases from J; junction bases left unmatched: 7. Filled out from reference TRBV15 and TRBJ2-1, the complete variable domain reads DAMVIQNPRYQVTQFGKPVTLSCSQTLNHNVMYWYQQKSSQAPKLLFHYYDKDFNNEADTPDNFQSRRPNTSFCFLDIRSPGLGDTAMYLCATSRESGGRVYNEQFFGPGTRLTVL.

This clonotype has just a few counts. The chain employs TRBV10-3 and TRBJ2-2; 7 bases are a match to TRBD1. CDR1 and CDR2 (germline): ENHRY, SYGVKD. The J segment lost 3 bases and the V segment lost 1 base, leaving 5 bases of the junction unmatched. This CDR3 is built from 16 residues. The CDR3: CAISEWLQGDTGELFF. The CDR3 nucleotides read TGTGCCATCAGTGAGTGGTTGCAGGGGGACACCGGGGAGCTGTTTTTT.

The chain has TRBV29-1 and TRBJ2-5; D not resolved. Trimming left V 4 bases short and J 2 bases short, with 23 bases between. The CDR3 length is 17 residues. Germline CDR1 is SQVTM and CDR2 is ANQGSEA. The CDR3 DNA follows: TGCAGCGTTGGGTCCCCTCGGATCGCGTTAGGACAAGAGACCCAGTACTTC. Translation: CSVGSPRIALGQETQYF.

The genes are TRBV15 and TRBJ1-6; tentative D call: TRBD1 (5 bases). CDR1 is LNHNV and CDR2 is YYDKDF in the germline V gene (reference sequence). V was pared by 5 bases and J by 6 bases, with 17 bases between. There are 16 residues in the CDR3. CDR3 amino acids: CATSGDSARINSPLHF. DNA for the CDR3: TGTGCCACCAGCGGTGACAGTGCCAGGATTAATTCACCCCTCCACTTT.

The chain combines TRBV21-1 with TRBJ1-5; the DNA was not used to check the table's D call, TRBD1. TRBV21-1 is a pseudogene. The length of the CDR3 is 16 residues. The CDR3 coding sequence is TGTGCCAGCAGCAAATGGGGAGGACAGGGAAATCAGCCCCAGCATTTT. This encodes CASSKWGGQGNQPQHF.

CDR3 amino acids: CASSLADRGYEQYF. As DNA, the CDR3 is TGTGCCAGCAGTTTGGCGGACAGGGGTTACGAGCAGTACTTC. The rearrangement links TRBV28 to TRBJ2-7; 9 bases align to TRBD1. The CDR3 loop spans 14 amino acids. The V segment lost 3 bases and the J segment 4 bases; nucleotides outside the gene matches: 4. Germline CDR1 is MDHEN and CDR2 is SYDVKM.

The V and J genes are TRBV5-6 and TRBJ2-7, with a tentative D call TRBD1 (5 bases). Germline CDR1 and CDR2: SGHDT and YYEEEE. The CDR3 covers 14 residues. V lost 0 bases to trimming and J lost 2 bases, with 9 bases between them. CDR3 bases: TGTGCCAGCAGCTTGGTGGCAGGGACCTACGAGCAGTACTTC. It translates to CASSLVAGTYEQYF.

CDR3 in DNA: TGTGCCAGCACTCCGACAGGGGGGATCGATCAGCCCCAGCATTTT. Its protein is CASTPTGGIDQPQHF. The chain uses TRBV2 and TRBJ1-5, with 9 bases lining up with TRBD1. The V gene's germline CDR1 is SNHLY and CDR2 FYNNEI. The ends lost 7 bases at V and 5 bases at J; junction bases unmatched: 9. The CDR3 spans 15 residues.

As DNA, the CDR3 is TGTGCCAGCAGCTTGACGACAGGGTTAGAAGAGACCCAGTACTTC. It yields the protein CASSLTTGLEETQYF. This chain links TRBV7-8 with TRBJ2-5; 7 bases line up with TRBD1. This CDR3 contains 15 residues. V lost 3 bases, J lost 3 bases, and 7 bases stayed unmatched. Germline V gene data show CDR1 as SGHVS and CDR2 as FQNEAQ.

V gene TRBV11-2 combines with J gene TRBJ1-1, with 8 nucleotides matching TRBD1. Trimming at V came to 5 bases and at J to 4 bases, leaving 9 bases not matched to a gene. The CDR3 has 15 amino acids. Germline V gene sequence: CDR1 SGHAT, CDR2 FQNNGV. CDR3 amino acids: CASSQTRGLGTEAFF. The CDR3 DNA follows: TGTGCCAGCAGCCAGACCAGGGGGCTCGGCACTGAAGCTTTCTTT. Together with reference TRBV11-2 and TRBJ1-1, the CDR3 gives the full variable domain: EAGVAQSPRYKIIEKRQSVAFWCNPISGHATLYWYQQILGQGPKLLIQFQNNGVVDDSQLPKDRFSAERLKGVDSTLKIQPAKLEDSAVYLCASSQTRGLGTEAFFGQGTRLTVV.

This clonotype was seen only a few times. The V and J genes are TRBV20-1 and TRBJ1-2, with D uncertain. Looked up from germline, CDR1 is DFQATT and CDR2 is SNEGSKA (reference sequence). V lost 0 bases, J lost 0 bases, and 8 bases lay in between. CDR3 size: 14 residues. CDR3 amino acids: CSARDQIANYGYTF. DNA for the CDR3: TGCAGTGCTAGAGATCAGATTGCTAACTATGGCTACACCTTC.

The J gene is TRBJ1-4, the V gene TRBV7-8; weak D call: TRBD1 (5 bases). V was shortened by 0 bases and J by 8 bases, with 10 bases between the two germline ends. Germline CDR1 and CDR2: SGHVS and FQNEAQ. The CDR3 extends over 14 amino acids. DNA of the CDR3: TGTGCCAGCAGCTTAGCACCAGGGTGGGAAAAACTGTTTTTT. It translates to CASSLAPGWEKLFF.